The entry below gives a single T cell receptor beta chain sequence along with its context. This specimen comes from a study of graft-versus-host responses after intestinal transplantation. Study-level findings and limits: Circulating GvH clones peaking coincided with falling HvG clones soon after transplant. Recipient marrow contained GvH clones, some of which appeared first in ileum or blood.

Germline CDR1 and CDR2: KGHSH and LQKENI. The CDR3 covers 12 residues. The ends lost 5 bases at V and 6 bases at J; junction bases unmatched: 3. Method: immunoSEQ multiplex PCR; TCRdb's copy keeps in-frame clones and lacks some. The profile shows approximately 12,000 clones, approximately 28% of them singletons. The plating included around 200,000 irradiated, violet-dye-labeled stimulator cells together with around 200,000 CFSE-labeled responder cells. This chain uses TRBV18 with TRBJ1-2, with 7 bases aligning to TRBD1. The sample in question was alloreactive CD8+ T cells from a mixed lymphocyte reaction culture, obtained before intestinal transplant. Subset reported: CFSE-low proliferating T cells sorted from roughly 6-day pre-transplant mixed lymphocyte reaction (GvH or HvG direction). This clonotype originated in a human patient who received an intestinal transplant. CDR3 DNA sequence: TGTGCCAGCTCAGGGCAGGGGGATGGCTACACCTTC. Translation: CASSGQGDGYTF.